This TCR beta chain derives from a study of graft-versus-host responses after intestinal transplantation. Study at large: Recipients across the board were started on anti-thymocyte globulin induction, then kept on tacrolimus and steroids for roughly 3 years.

The CDR3 spans 13 residues. Trimming shortened V by 2 bases and J by 0 bases, and 3 bases separated the two germline ends. CDR1 is LGHNA and CDR2 is YNFKEQ in the germline V gene. The repertoire was sequenced with immunoSEQ multiplex PCR; TCRdb's copy has only in-frame clones and lacks some. The data show tens of thousands of clones, with 90% to 95% seen just once and approximately 0.21% held by the top ten. General study findings and limits: Graft-donor T cell macrochimerism coincided with high graft-versus-host to host-versus-graft clonal ratios in allografts. Some GvH clones were seen earlier in gut or blood, suggesting intestinal origin.

To note about this clone: The antigen remains unidentified.

This chain uses TRBV4-2 with TRBJ2-3; D uncertain. Source: unstimulated CD8+ T cells sorted from spleen or lymph node cells, taken before transplant. The source of this sequence is a human donor who was the organ donor for an intestinal transplant. CDR3: CASSQTSTDTQYF. The CDR3 region has the DNA TGTGCCAGCAGCCAAACCAGCACAGATACGCAGTATTTT.